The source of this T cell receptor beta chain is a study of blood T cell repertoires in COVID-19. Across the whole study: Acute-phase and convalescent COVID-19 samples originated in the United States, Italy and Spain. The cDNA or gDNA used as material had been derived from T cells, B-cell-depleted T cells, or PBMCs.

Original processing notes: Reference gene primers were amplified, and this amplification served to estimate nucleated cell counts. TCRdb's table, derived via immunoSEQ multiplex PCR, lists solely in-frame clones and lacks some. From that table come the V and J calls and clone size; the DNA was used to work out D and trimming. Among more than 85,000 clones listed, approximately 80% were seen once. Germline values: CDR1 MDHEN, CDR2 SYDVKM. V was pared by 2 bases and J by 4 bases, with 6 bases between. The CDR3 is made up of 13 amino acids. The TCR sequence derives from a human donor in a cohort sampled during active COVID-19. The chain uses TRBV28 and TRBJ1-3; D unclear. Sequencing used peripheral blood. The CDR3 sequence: CASSLNEGNTIYF. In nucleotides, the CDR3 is TGTGCCAGCAGTTTAAATGAGGGAAACACCATATATTTT.